One sample yielded the 2 T cell receptor beta chains listed below, sequenced in a study of blood T cell repertoires in COVID-19. Assay: immunoSEQ multiplex PCR; the TCRdb copy retains only in-frame clones and omits some. Of 90,000 to 100,000 clones listed, about 70% are singletons. The sequencing sample was made of peripheral blood. These receptors were collected from a woman aged 60 to 75 in a cohort sampled during active or convalescent COVID-19.

The sample holds many counts of this clone. The chain links TRBV3-1 (or the pseudogene TRBV3-2) to TRBJ2-5; no definite D call. Germline assignment: CDR1 LGHDT and CDR2 YNNKEL (reference sequence). The CDR3 is 14 amino acids. V gave up 6 bases and J gave up 4 bases, with 15 bases separating them. CDR3 region: CASSAFTALETQYF. CDR3 nucleotide sequence: TGTGCCAGCAGTGCCTTTACAGCACTAGAGACCCAGTACTTC.

The chain employs TRBV19 and TRBJ1-1; 9 nucleotides agree with TRBD1. This CDR3 comprises 14 residues. V trimming: 2 bases; J trimming: 3 bases; junction bases outside the gene matches: 1. In germline, CDR1 is LNHDA, CDR2 SQIVND (reference sequence). This CDR3 reads CASSIRDRDTEAFF. The CDR3 nucleotides are TGTGCCAGTAGTATAAGGGACAGGGACACTGAAGCTTTCTTT.